Below, one T cell receptor beta chain is given with its context. As yet, its antigen is unknown. This entry is derived from a study of T cell repertoires in cytomegalovirus infection. Study context: HLA-C-restricted CMV epitopes, recently identified, and well-studied HLA-B-restricted ones were used by the study. Matching HLA type and CMV infection were both indicated by public TCR beta signatures.

CDR1 and CDR2 from the germline V gene are DFQATT and SNEGSKA (reference sequence). CDR3 size: 13 residues. Trimming shortened V by 4 bases and J by 4 bases, and 11 bases separated the two germline ends. Using its own MiXCR run on the reads, TCRdb lists one record per CDR3 protein. Counted here are about 890,000 distinct CDR3 sequences, roughly 30% occurring once; the ten biggest clones make up roughly 13%. The study's findings and limits: Dominating the ex vivo response were HLA-C-restricted CMV-specific TCR beta clonotypes.

The sequenced sample was cultured CD8+ T cells from PBMCs, obtained from culture after CMV antigen stimulation. The receptor comes from a human donor in good health (CMV status not recorded). Some clones in this sample may be carry-over from other donors' samples. The J gene is TRBJ1-5, the V gene TRBV20-1; possible D gene TRBD1, 6 bases. The CDR3 here is CSAISTGNQPQHF. CDR3 DNA: TGCAGTGCTATATCAACAGGGAATCAGCCCCAGCATTTT.